These 10 T cell receptor beta chains share one sample of origin, sequenced in a study of cytomegalovirus exposure and HLA in healthy donors. Primers: 60 Vbeta forward and 13 Jbeta reverse. Assay used: immunoSEQ multiplex PCR; TCRdb lists only in-frame clones, some missing. The profile shows 120,000 or so clones, 75% to 85% of them singletons. The sample comprised PBMCs. Receptors were obtained from a man aged 40-50 years in good health and CMV-seronegative.

The DNA of the CDR3 is TGTGCCAGCACCACCCTCGTCAGCGACACTGAAGCTTTCTTT. This sequence encodes CASTTLVSDTEAFF. V is TRBV2 and J is TRBJ1-1; D is unclear. Trimming removed 7 bases at V and 3 bases at J, with 15 bases between. Germline V gene sequence: CDR1 SNHLY, CDR2 FYNNEI. The CDR3 totals 14 residues.

This clone showed up just once. V is TRBV27 and J is TRBJ1-5; 7 nucleotides line up with TRBD1. Germline V CDR1 and CDR2: MNHEY, SMNVEV (reference sequence). V trimming: 0 bases; J trimming: 6 bases; junction bases outside the gene matches: 5. The CDR3 spans 15 residues. The CDR3 DNA follows: TGTGCCAGCAGTTTATCGGGGACAGTAGGTCAGCCCCAGCATTTT. Protein product: CASSLSGTVGQPQHF.

V gene TRBV19 combines with J gene TRBJ2-3; D possibly corresponds to TRBD1 (5 bases). Germline CDR1 is LNHDA and CDR2 is SQIVND (reference sequence). This CDR3 spans 16 amino acids. The ends were cut back, 1 base at V and 0 bases at J, with 11 bases in the middle. CDR3 sequence: CASSIVQGASTDTQYF. For the CDR3, the DNA is TGTGCCAGTAGTATAGTCCAGGGTGCTAGCACAGATACGCAGTATTTT.

The V and J genes are TRBV2 and TRBJ2-3; D perhaps matches TRBD2 (5 bases). Germline-derived CDR1 and CDR2 are SNHLY and FYNNEI. V was trimmed by 4 bases and J by 0 bases, leaving 14 bases between them. This CDR3 region has 16 residues. CDR3 coding DNA: TGTGCCAGCAGTGGGGCTCCGGGGATAAGCACAGATACGCAGTATTTT. Protein sequence: CASSGAPGISTDTQYF.

The chain combines TRBV7-6 with TRBJ2-5, with 11 bases lining up with TRBD1. V shed 0 bases, J shed 6 bases, and the junction held 6 bases outside the gene matches. CDR3 size: 16 residues. Germline V gives CDR1 SGHVS, CDR2 FNYEAQ. The chain's CDR3 is CASSLAGQGVGKTQYF. CDR3 DNA: TGTGCCAGCAGCTTAGCGGGACAGGGGGTAGGAAAGACCCAGTACTTC.

The J gene is TRBJ1-4, the V gene TRBV5-1; 7 nucleotides align to TRBD1. The germline CDR1 and CDR2 sequences are SGHRS and YFSETQ. V shed 4 bases and J 4 bases; nucleotides not matched to a gene: 7. This CDR3 contains 15 residues. The DNA of the CDR3 is TGCGCCAGCAGCCATACAGGGGAAGGTAATGAAAAACTGTTTTTT. This translates into CASSHTGEGNEKLFF.

V and J are TRBV2 and TRBJ2-2, with D unresolved. Looked up from germline, CDR1 is SNHLY and CDR2 is FYNNEI. The CDR3 contains 12 residues. Trimming took 7 bases from V and 4 from J, leaving 7 bases between them. CDR3 coding DNA: TGTGCCAGCAATCGGTTCACCGGGGAGCTGTTTTTT. This sequence encodes CASNRFTGELFF.

V gene TRBV4-1 combines with J gene TRBJ1-2; TRBD1 agrees at 11 bases. With 0 bases clipped from V and 7 bases from J, the junction kept 4 bases outside the gene matches. This CDR3 has 15 residues. The germline gives CDR1 MGHRA, CDR2 YSYEKL. CDR3 coding DNA: TGCGCCAGCAGCCAAGAGGGACAGGGGGTTTTTGGCTACACCTTC. As protein: CASSQEGQGVFGYTF.

The chain employs TRBV18 and TRBJ2-4, with a possible D match to TRBD2 (5 bases). Trimming cost V 4 bases and J 7 bases, with 20 bases left between them. Germline V CDR1 and CDR2: KGHSH, LQKENI. The CDR3 has 16 amino acids. The CDR3 is CASSLQTNTPGNIQYF. CDR3 DNA sequence: TGTGCCAGCTCACTCCAGACTAACACCCCGGGCAACATTCAGTACTTC.

The CDR3 nucleotides are TGTGCCAGCAGTCCGCCCGGCGGGGGCTTCTACGAGCAGTACTTC. Protein sequence: CASSPPGGGFYEQYF. This rearrangement joins TRBV27 to TRBJ2-7, with a possible D match to TRBD2 (7 bases). CDR1 is MNHEY and CDR2 is SMNVEV in the germline V gene (reference sequence). The V gene lost 5 bases and the J gene lost 3 bases, with 17 bases spanning the gap. This CDR3 spans 15 amino acids.